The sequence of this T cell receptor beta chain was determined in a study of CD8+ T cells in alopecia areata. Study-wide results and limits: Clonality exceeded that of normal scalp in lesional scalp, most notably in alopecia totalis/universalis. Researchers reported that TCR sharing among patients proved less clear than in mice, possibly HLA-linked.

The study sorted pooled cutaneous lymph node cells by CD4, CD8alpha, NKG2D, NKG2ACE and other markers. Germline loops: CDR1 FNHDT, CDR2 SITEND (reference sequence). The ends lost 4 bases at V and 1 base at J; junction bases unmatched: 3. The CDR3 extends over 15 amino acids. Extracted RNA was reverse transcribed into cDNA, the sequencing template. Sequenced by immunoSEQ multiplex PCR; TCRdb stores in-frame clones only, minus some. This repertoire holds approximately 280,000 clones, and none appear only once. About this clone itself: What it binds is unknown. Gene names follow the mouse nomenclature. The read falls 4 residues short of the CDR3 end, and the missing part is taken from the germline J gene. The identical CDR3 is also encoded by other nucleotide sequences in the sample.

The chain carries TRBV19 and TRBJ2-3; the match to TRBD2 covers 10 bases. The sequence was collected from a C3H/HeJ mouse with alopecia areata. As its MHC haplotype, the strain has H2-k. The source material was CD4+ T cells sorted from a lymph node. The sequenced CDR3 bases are TGTGCCAGCAGTCCAGACTGGGGGGGTGCAGAA. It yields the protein CASSPDWGGAE. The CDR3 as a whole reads CASSPDWGGAETLYF.